Given below is one TCR beta chain in context. Its antigen is unknown. Base qualities are not provided; no much larger clone lies one nucleotide away. The cohort was made up of hundreds of healthy bone marrow donors. At the time of sampling, all cohort members were nominally healthy, though unrecorded immune exposures were likely present. The donor was CMV seropositive and was included in the group of 270 or so seropositive cohort members. Every donor gave a peripheral blood sample, and the peripheral blood mononuclear cells from that sample were used for TCR beta sequencing. Genomic DNA was extracted from the blood cell samples with the Qiagen DNeasy Blood Extraction Kit. Libraries were prepared through the immunoSEQ multiplex PCR assay. The multiplex PCR relied on a mix of 60 forward primers for TCR Vbeta segments and 13 reverse primers for TCR Jbeta segments. The CDR3 region of rearranged TCR beta genes was amplified from genomic DNA by a multiplex PCR assay. The amplified TCR beta libraries were sequenced on the Illumina HiSeq System as 87-base-pair reads. The paper's processing steps were these. A later analysis tallied around 87 million unique TCR beta chains across the 640 or so repertoires, and about 10 million of those chains were shared by two or more donors. Raw reads were error-corrected and collapsed into unique sequences by a nearest-neighbor algorithm in which closely related sequences were merged to remove PCR and sequencing errors. Alignment of CDR3 sequences to IMGT reference sequences was used to assign V, D and J gene segments. For a sequence to be retained, a match of at least six nucleotides to both a V gene segment and a J gene segment was required. Rearrangements were classified as productive when the CDR3 lacked stop codons and remained in frame with V and J, and all other rearrangements were classified as non-productive. Following IMGT convention, CDR3 was defined as the stretch from the second conserved V-encoded cysteine up to the conserved J-encoded phenylalanine. The earlier analysis of some 550 of the donors excluded any sequence lacking an unambiguous match to a single V gene segment. An earlier analysis of a few hundred of the donors called V segments functional above 56.7% productive rearrangements and segregating when the between-donor standard deviation exceeded 5%. To diagnose cytomegalovirus status from the catalog of TCR beta chain sequences, a statistical classification framework was built. V and J gene assignment, in a later analysis, came from comparing TCR nucleotide sequences with IMGT/GENE-DB human TR gene sequences. Using the TCRdist pipeline, a later analysis assigned CDR3 sequences along with most-parsimonious VDJ recombination scenarios. In a later analysis, each TCR beta chain was defined by its CDR3 amino acid sequence together with its V-gene family, and reads without a unique V-gene family were excluded. A later analysis removed several hundred highly shared, low-generation-probability nucleotide sequences to deal with suspected cross-contamination and a sequencing artifact. A later analysis calculated a clonal expansion index for each public chain from normalized within-repertoire ranks of inferred template counts. In a later analysis, generation probabilities were computed using a VDJ recombination model fitted to out-of-frame rearrangements, and the results were checked against IGoR. Hypergeometric tests were used in a later analysis to score TCR-TCR, TCR-HLA and TCR-CMV co-occurrence, with a repertoire-size bias correction applied to the TCR pairs. False discovery rates were estimated in a later analysis by permuting HLA or CMV assignments 20 times. In a later analysis, co-occurring TCRs were grouped using DBSCAN, with TCRdist sequence similarity added in when clustering inside HLA-allele-positive subsets. Co-occurrence clustering excluded repertoires with fewer than 30,000 or more than 120,000 public chains, plus five with anomalous nucleotide sharing. TCRdb stores this immuneACCESS table with in-frame sequences only. Part of the clones is absent; in the studies checked, under half of the shortfall reflects unresolved V genes, and no reason is known for the rest. Clone size and V and J calls were adopted from that table, with D and trimming inferred from the DNA. The sample has about 130,000 clones on record, roughly 63% of them singletons. The ten largest account for 1.5% to 2% of the sample.

From a lookup of the germline V gene, CDR1 and CDR2 are MNHNS and SASEGT. V is reduced by 6 bases and J by 3 bases, leaving a spacing of 12 bases between them. Counted from cysteine to phenylalanine, this CDR3 has 14 amino acids. Only the CDR3 DNA stays, 42 bases, in frame from base 1. These data belong to a study of cytomegalovirus exposure and HLA in healthy donors (dated by TCRdb to 2016 to 2017). Background on the whole study: An earlier analysis of approximately 640 of the donors reported more than 250 Gb of sequence data and around 110 million unique TCR beta sequences from 190 million or so T cells. The study was designed to test whether signatures of past pathogen exposure could be identified by cataloging public T cell receptors. Every discovery cohort repertoire had been produced on one sequencing platform. High-throughput TCR immunosequencing, statistical association of individual TCRs with disease status, and machine learning were combined to predict cytomegalovirus infection status. In an earlier analysis of 587 of the donors, high-throughput TCR beta sequencing was used to judge whether each TCR beta V gene segment behaved as functional or pseudogenic. The number of donors typed differed by locus, with about 629-640 for A, B, C, DRB1 and DQB1, over 500 for DQA1, about 610 for DPA1, and some 440 for DPB1. Approximately 300 gigabases of sequencing data and around 85 million unique TCR sequences made up an early release that covered roughly 670 HLA-typed donors. In a later analysis, previously published TCR beta repertoires from 600 to 850 donors were re-analyzed and high-resolution HLA genotyping was added so that TCR occurrence patterns could be studied. Both class I and class II loci were covered by HLA typing, at four-digit resolution. Donor age, sex, ethnicity and CMV serostatus were compiled together with the repertoire data. A handful of DR-DQ haplotypes were treated as single units for association and clustering because of strong linkage in the cohort. Rather than drawing on any new phenotypic data, the later analysis identified candidate immune exposures from TCR beta sequences and the way those sequences occurred across donors. The study used immunosequencing to profile the T cell repertoires of under 700 subjects and linked those repertoires to cytomegalovirus serostatus. Of the roughly 400 genotyped donors, 80% to 90% were placed in the genetic ancestry cluster associated with self-reported Caucasian donors. Besides the first cohort of around 670 subjects, a separate validation cohort made up of 120 different subjects was used. Across 398 genotyped donors of the cohort, an average of roughly 200,000 unique TCR beta nucleotide sequences per donor were sequenced, and around 19% of those sequences were non-productive. In a later genetic analysis, genome-wide SNP genotypes for about three fifths of the 666 donors were used, and that subset was treated as a discovery cohort.

What the research found in general, with its limitations: Because the 87-base-pair reads could not distinguish some IMGT-functional V segments, including TRBV6-2 and TRBV6-3, those segments were excluded. A further reported finding was that TCR beta sequences accurately predicted the HLA-A and HLA-B alleles for most subjects in the first cohort. HLA typing was unavailable for some donors at each locus, so association tests used only the typed subset. A cluster of highly shared sequence variants was judged likely to represent a technical artifact of the sequencing pipeline. According to a later analysis, parvovirus B19, influenza, CMV and Epstein-Barr virus appeared linked to several top co-occurrence clusters. Compared with equally common non-associated chains, HLA-associated TCR beta chains in a later analysis were more clonally expanded and had lower generation probabilities. Most TCR sequences were seen in very few donors, while some public TCRs were found in many individuals. In an earlier analysis of 587 of the donors, most TCR beta V segments were observed in productive rearrangements about 87% or about 30% of the time, broadly matching IMGT annotations. A later genetic analysis associated a missense DCLRE1C variant with V-gene and J-gene trimming of TCR beta chains, and an independent cohort replicated the association. Because counts were too low, roughly 16 rarely observed V segments, including chromosome 9 orphons, were left out of the earlier analysis of approximately 580 of the donors. A later analysis found that most CMV-associated TCR beta chains appeared HLA-restricted, with HLA associations seemingly driven largely by CMV exposure. A later analysis found that TCR association rates varied across HLA loci, with DRB1 alleles showing the most associated TCRs and HLA-C alleles the fewest. This cohort had only TCR beta chains sequenced, and the lack of alpha or paired-chain data limited which features could be detected. Assigning TCR associations to individual alleles was difficult when HLA alleles, especially DR and DQ, strongly co-occurred. The presence/absence analyses assumed that sequencing depth was roughly uniform across donors, and that assumption may not be true. Linkage disequilibrium might explain the correlated functional status among segregating V segments, but an unknown experimental factor could not be excluded. A few of the identified cytomegalovirus-associated TCR beta chains were confirmed in vitro to be specific for cytomegalovirus antigens. It was suggested by the authors that the approach could potentially be generalized to other disease states and immunological phenotypes. According to a later genetic analysis, donors in an Asian-associated ancestry cluster had fewer N-insertions in productive TCRs than the approximately 670-donor mean. For the cohort, immune exposure information was limited to CMV serostatus. At a false discovery rate of 0.05, a later analysis linked approximately 18,000 TCR beta sequences to specific HLA alleles. The study gave a list of roughly 150 TCR beta chains associated with cytomegalovirus. The classifier was reported to diagnose cytomegalovirus status with high specificity and sensitivity in both the original and validation cohorts.

The rearrangement combines TRBV6-1 with TRBJ2-1; no D gene call is confident. The sample comprised PBMCs. This TCR derives from a man aged 25-45 years in good health and CMV-seropositive. The DNA sequence reads TGTGCCAGCAGGCCTAACCTCTACTACAATGAGCAGTTCTTC. Translated, it gives CASRPNLYYNEQFF.